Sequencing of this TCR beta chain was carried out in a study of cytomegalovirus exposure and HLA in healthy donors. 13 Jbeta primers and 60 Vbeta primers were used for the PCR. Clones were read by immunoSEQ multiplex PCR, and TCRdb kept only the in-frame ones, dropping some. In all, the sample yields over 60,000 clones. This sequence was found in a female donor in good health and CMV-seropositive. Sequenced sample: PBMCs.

The CDR3 protein is CASSPGVTDTQYF. The CDR3 DNA reads TGTGCCAGCAGTCCCGGAGTGACAGATACGCAGTATTTT. This rearrangement joins TRBV6-6 to TRBJ2-3; no definite D call. The CDR3 runs to 13 residues. Trimming removed 5 bases from V and 3 bases from J, with 9 bases in between. In germline, CDR1 is MNHNY, CDR2 SVGAGI (reference sequence).